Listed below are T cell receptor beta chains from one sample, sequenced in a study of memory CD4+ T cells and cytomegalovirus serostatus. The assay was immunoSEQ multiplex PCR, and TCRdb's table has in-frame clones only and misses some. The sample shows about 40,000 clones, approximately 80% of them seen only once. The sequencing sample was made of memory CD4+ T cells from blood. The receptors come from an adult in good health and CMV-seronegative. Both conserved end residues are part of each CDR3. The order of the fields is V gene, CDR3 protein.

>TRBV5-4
CASSSLAGGPIGELFF
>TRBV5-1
CASSFSGVVRETQYF
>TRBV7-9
CASSPGGLNTDTQYF
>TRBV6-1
CASKGQIGPGGYTF
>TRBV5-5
CASSLERGVWQPQHF
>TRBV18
CASSAGTGGDQPQHF
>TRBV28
CASSLGGLGNNEKLFF
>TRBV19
CASSMQGATNYGYTF
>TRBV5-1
CASSPRQGTHGYTF
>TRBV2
CASSPFGTVNAGYTF
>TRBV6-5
CASGDRHNSPLHF
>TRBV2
CASRESLLRVRGYTF
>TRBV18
CASSHRDRELFF
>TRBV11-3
CASSSDRGGGYNEQFF
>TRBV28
CASSLVGSTDTQYF
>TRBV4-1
CASSQVPSGAGNYGYTF
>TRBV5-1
CASSSGTGSNEQFF
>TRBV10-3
CAIRDLTDTQYF
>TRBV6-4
CASSAGTSGGLTGATDTQYF
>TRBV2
CASTLKWGEGTQYF
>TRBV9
CASSGQQGLGEKLFF
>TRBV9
CASSVDNSGGPLDTQYF
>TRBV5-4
CASSTPSDGNTEAFF
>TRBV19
CASSIDLTTGGGKLFF
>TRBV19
CASSADRSSYNEQFF
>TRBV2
CASSESNGLGQGIKNIQYF
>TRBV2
CASSGTSGGAKEQFF
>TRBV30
CACLRQGQGNEKLFF
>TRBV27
CASSINGGGGYTF
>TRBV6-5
CASSYSRQGGYEQYF
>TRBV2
CASRAGDTQYF
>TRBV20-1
CSARLGDTQYF
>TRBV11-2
CASSLSGGVTTQYF
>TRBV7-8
CASSPAGTSGNTIYF
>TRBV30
CAWEASYGYTF
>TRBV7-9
CASSFWGALGEQYF
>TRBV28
CASKDGSNTEAFF